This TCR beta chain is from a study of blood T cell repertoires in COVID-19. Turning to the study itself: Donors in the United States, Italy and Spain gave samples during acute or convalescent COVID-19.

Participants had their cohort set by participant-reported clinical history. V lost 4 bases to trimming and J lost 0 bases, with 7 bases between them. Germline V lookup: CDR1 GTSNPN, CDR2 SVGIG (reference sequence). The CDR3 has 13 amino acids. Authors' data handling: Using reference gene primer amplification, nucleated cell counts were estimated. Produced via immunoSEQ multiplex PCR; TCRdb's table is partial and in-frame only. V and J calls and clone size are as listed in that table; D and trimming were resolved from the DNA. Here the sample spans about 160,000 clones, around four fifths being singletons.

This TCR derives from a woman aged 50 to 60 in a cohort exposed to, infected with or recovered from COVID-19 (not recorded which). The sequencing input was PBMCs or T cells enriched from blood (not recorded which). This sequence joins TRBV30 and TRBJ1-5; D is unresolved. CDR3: CAWTEDSNQPQHF. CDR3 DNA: TGTGCCTGGACAGAAGATAGCAATCAGCCCCAGCATTTT.